These 18 T cell receptor beta chains were sequenced from one sample in a study of tumor and adjacent non-tumor tissue in lung cancer. The template was RNA from unsorted bulk tissue. TCRbeta libraries were built with three rounds of nested PCR, modified from ARM-PCR. Each CDR3 protein is one row after TCRdb ran MiXCR on the multiplex PCR reads. The sample comprises over 100,000 distinct CDR3 sequences, roughly 75% of which are singletons, and 30% to 45% rests with the top ten. The sample taken for sequencing was lung tumor tissue. The origin of the receptors is a woman in her fifties or sixties with non-small cell lung cancer.

V is TRBV29-1 and J is TRBJ2-1; tentatively, D is TRBD1 (6 bases). This CDR3 has 15 residues. The germline V gene encodes CDR1 SQVTM and CDR2 ANQGSEA. Deletions cut 5 bases from V and 6 bases from J, with 20 bases between. The CDR3 nucleotides are TGCAGCGTTCCCCCTGTAGGGACATGTGTCAATGAGCAGTTCTTC. Protein: CSVPPVGTCVNEQFF.

There are many counts of this clonotype. The CDR3 DNA reads as TGTGCCAGCAGTCCGACGATATATGGCTACACCTTC. Residues: CASSPTIYGYTF. The chain is built from TRBV6-2 or TRBV6-3 and TRBJ1-2; D gene ambiguous. The V gene lost 5 bases and the J gene lost 5 bases, with 9 bases spanning the gap. The CDR3 length is 12 residues. In germline, CDR1 is MNHEY, CDR2 SVGEGT.

As for this clonotype: A much larger clone is a single base away; this may be a read error. V is TRBV6-2 or TRBV6-3 and J is TRBJ2-3, with D perhaps TRBD2 (6 bases). This CDR3 has 14 amino acids. Germline V gene sequence: CDR1 MNHEY, CDR2 SVGEGT. The CDR3 reads CASSYPGETDTRYF. The CDR3 DNA follows: TGTGCCAGCAGTTACCCGGGAGAGACAGATACGCGGTATTTT.

As for this clonotype: At one end the junction does not follow the germline gene, possibly because of a read error. The gene calls are TRBV6-1 and TRBJ1-1; TRBD1 agrees at 8 bases. The CDR3 totals 16 residues. The germline CDR1 and CDR2 sequences are MNHNS and SASEGT. The CDR3 sequence is CASSPGQGRMKTEAFF. As DNA, the CDR3 is TGTGCCAGCAGCCCCGGACAGGGTAGGATGAAGACTGAAGCCTTCTTT.

In regard to this clonotype: Compared with germline, one end of the junction differs, possibly owing to a read error. This chain uses TRBV11-2 with TRBJ2-7, with D unresolved. This CDR3 has 12 amino acids. CDR1 SGHAT and CDR2 FQNNGV come from the germline V gene. The CDR3 is CAISANRYEQYF. DNA for the CDR3: TGTGCCATCAGCGCGAACCGCTACGAGCAGTACTTC.

A note on this clonotype: This may come from a read error, since a much larger clone is one base off. The chain links TRBV14 to TRBJ1-1; 10 positions agree with TRBD1. This CDR3 comprises 17 residues. CDR1 and CDR2 from the germline V gene are SGHDN and FVKESK. The CDR3 is CASSQDLGTGVNTEDFF. CDR3 DNA: TGTGCCAGCAGCCAAGACTTAGGGACAGGGGTGAACACTGAAGATTTCTTT.

This clonotype appeared a single time. This may be a read error, as it is one base from a much larger clone. The chain employs TRBV12-5 and TRBJ2-1, with D unresolved. The germline V gene encodes CDR1 LGHNT and CDR2 FRNRAP. Trimming removed 4 bases from V and 2 bases from J, with 15 bases in between. The CDR3 spans 16 residues. CDR3 loop: CASGSKARTAYNEQFF. The DNA for the CDR3 is TGTGCTAGTGGTTCGAAAGCCCGGACGGCCTACAATGAGCAGTTCTTC.

This clonotype was recorded many times. V is TRBV6-1 and J is TRBJ1-5; a weak D match, TRBD1 (6 bases). V lost 8 bases and J lost 0, with 14 bases in between. The CDR3 sequence is 15 residues long. The germline V gene encodes CDR1 MNHNS and CDR2 SASEGT. CDR3 nucleotides: TGTGCCAGCCGGACAGACAAATATAGCAATCAGCCCCAGCATTTT. It yields the protein CASRTDKYSNQPQHF.

This clonotype was observed at least ten times. The chain carries TRBV11-2 and TRBJ1-3; 8 bases map to TRBD1. The trim removed 8 bases at V and 3 bases at J, leaving 3 bases unmatched. This CDR3 region has 13 residues. Germline V CDR1 and CDR2: SGHAT, FQNNGV. The CDR3 region is CASLGTGGNTIYF. CDR3 in DNA: TGTGCCAGCCTCGGGACAGGTGGAAACACCATATATTTT.

Only one count was recorded for this clonotype. With a much larger clone just one base away, this may be a read error. The chain has TRBV4-3 and TRBJ2-1; possibly TRBD2 for D (6 bases). The ends were cut back, 1 base at V and 11 bases at J, with 15 bases in the middle. The CDR3 consists of 14 residues. The germline V gene encodes CDR1 LGHNA and CDR2 YSLEER. CDR3 in amino acids: CASSQVLATGQQFF. As DNA, the CDR3 is TGCGCCAGCAGCCAAGTTCTAGCGACCGGGCAGCAGTTCTTC.

The gene calls are TRBV10-3 and TRBJ1-1; 8 bases map to TRBD1. The V gene end was trimmed by 6 bases and the J gene end by 7 bases; junction bases not matched to a gene: 13. The CDR3 is 15 residues long. The germline gives CDR1 ENHRY, CDR2 SYGVKD. The CDR3 sequence is CAISGTGDSADEAFF. CDR3 DNA: TGTGCCATCAGCGGGACAGGTGATAGTGCAGATGAAGCTTTCTTT.

The gene calls are TRBV11-1 and TRBJ2-2, with D tentatively TRBD1 or TRBD2 (6 bases each). The CDR3 covers 14 residues. Germline V lookup: CDR1 SGHAT, CDR2 FQDESV (reference sequence). In nucleotides, the CDR3 is TGTACTAGCAGCTCGGAACAGGGCACCGGGGAGCTGTTTTTT. Its translation: CTSSSEQGTGELFF.

Only one count was recorded for this clonotype. This sequence may be a read error, since a much larger clone differs from it by one base. CDR3 protein: CSARESGGGRDYGYTF. In DNA, the CDR3 is TGCAGTGCTAGAGAATCTGGCGGGGGAAGAGACTATGGCTACACCTTC. The V gene is TRBV20-1, the J gene TRBJ1-2, with D maybe TRBD1 (5 bases). Per the germline V gene, CDR1 is DFQATT and CDR2 is SNEGSKA (reference sequence). The CDR3 totals 16 residues. The V end lost 0 bases, the J end lost 3 bases, and 17 bases lay between the germline ends.

On this clonotype itself: This could be a read error, since a much larger clone is one nucleotide away. The chain uses TRBV20-1 and TRBJ1-1; D uncertain. V lost 3 bases to trimming and J lost 2 bases, with 10 bases between them. Germline V CDR1 and CDR2: DFQATT, SNEGSKA (reference sequence). This CDR3 region has 13 residues. The CDR3 protein is CSASETGNTEAFF. The DNA for the CDR3 is TGCAGTGCTAGTGAGACGGGAAACACTGAAGCTTTCTTT.

A note on this clonotype: With a much larger clone just one base away, this may be a read error. As DNA, the CDR3 is TGTGCCAGCAGTGAATACGGCTCAGACTATGACTACACCTTC. Translating it yields CASSEYGSDYDYTF. This rearrangement joins TRBV6-1 to TRBJ1-2, with D unclear. The CDR3 runs to 14 residues. Germline V lookup: CDR1 MNHNS, CDR2 SASEGT.

This clonotype was seen ten or more times. The chain is built from TRBV20-1 and TRBJ2-5; no definite D call. Trimming removed 3 bases at V and 0 bases at J, with 5 bases between. Germline CDR1 and CDR2: DFQATT and SNEGSKA (reference sequence). This CDR3 is built from 12 residues. CDR3: CSASGYQETQYF. The CDR3 DNA is TGCAGTGCTAGCGGATACCAAGAGACCCAGTACTTC.

In the case of this clonotype: One end of the junction is discordant with germline, which a read error may explain. The chain recombines TRBV28 with TRBJ2-7; 9 bases line up with TRBD1. Germline CDR1 reads MDHEN; CDR2 reads SYDVKM. This CDR3 contains 15 residues. CDR3 protein: CASSLGTGRGLEQYF. The DNA for the CDR3 is TGCGCCAGCAGTCTAGGGACAGGGAGGGGGTTGGAGCAGTACTTC.

As for this clonotype: The CDR3 does not close with the conserved phenylalanine or tryptophan, likely indicating a read error. V usage is TRBV6-2 or TRBV6-3 and J usage is TRBJ1-5; D remains unclear. The CDR3 loop spans 13 amino acids. The germline V gene has CDR1 MNHEY and CDR2 SVGEGT. V was clipped by 10 bases and J by 0 bases, with 10 bases between them. CDR3 nucleotides: TGTGCCACCAGGTGGCATAGCAATCAGCCCCAGCATTGT. Its translation is CATRWHSNQPQHC.